Listed below are T cell receptor beta chains from one sample, sequenced in a study of cytomegalovirus exposure and HLA in healthy donors. Assay: immunoSEQ multiplex PCR; the TCRdb copy retains only in-frame clones and omits some. The sample has some 130,000 clones, approximately 80% seen once; the top ten hold roughly 2%. Sequencing was done on a sample of PBMCs. These TCRs come from a man aged 25-45 years in good health and CMV-seronegative. CDR3s include the opening cysteine and the closing phenylalanine or tryptophan. The D gene is left open where the match is weak.

TRBV11-3	TRBJ2-3	TRBD1	CASSTTGGVDTQYF
TRBV25-1	TRBJ2-1	-	CASSELADSYNEQFF
TRBV6-5	TRBJ2-7	-	CASSYTYQGWGLEQYF
TRBV5-4	TRBJ2-7	TRBD1	CASSLGQGDIYEQYF
TRBV4-1	TRBJ2-1	TRBD2	CASSQGGTSGRVGQFF
TRBV6-1	TRBJ1-5	-	CASTRGSSNQPQHF
TRBV5-1	TRBJ2-5	TRBD2	CASSLLTSEKETQYF
TRBV10-3	TRBJ2-7	TRBD1	CAISDGQGLYF
TRBV6-5	TRBJ2-7	TRBD1	CASTPYGQGNEQYF
TRBV19	TRBJ2-7	-	CASSVWGAYEQYF
TRBV6-1	TRBJ1-2	-	CASSESYITNYGYTF
TRBV6-6	TRBJ2-2	-	CASSYQGPDTGELFF
TRBV7-2	TRBJ2-7	TRBD1	CASSLGTGLHEQYF
TRBV2	TRBJ2-7	-	CASSEGDSRYF
TRBV30	TRBJ2-2	-	CAWKVNRDVTGELFF
TRBV18	TRBJ1-5	-	CASSAERSNQPQHF
TRBV11-2	TRBJ2-5	TRBD2	CASSHSTSGVVEETQYF
TRBV28	TRBJ1-5	TRBD1	CASSLWRTGINQPQHF
TRBV12-5	TRBJ1-5	-	CASGYSISNQPQHF
TRBV15	TRBJ2-4	TRBD2	CATSSYAGDNIQYF
TRBV2	TRBJ2-7	TRBD2	CASSEPTSSYEQYF
TRBV27	TRBJ2-2	TRBD1	CASRPWDRGAGELFF
TRBV18	TRBJ2-7	TRBD1	CASSPPGTVSYEQYF
TRBV11-2	TRBJ1-1	TRBD1	CASSRGTGGDTEAFF
TRBV9	TRBJ2-3	TRBD2	CASSVASGHSTDTQYF
TRBV7-9	TRBJ2-1	TRBD1	CATWTGHNEQFF
TRBV18	TRBJ2-1	-	CASSPLEGYNEQFF
TRBV18	TRBJ2-1	-	CASSPGLANEQFF
TRBV25-1	TRBJ2-5	TRBD1	CASSSGGQETQYF
TRBV7-6	TRBJ2-2	-	CASSPSEITGELFF
TRBV18	TRBJ2-5	-	CASSPVSAETQYF
TRBV11-2	TRBJ2-6	-	CASSLEAGTHGGANVLTF
TRBV11-3	TRBJ2-1	TRBD2	CASSGRGGLYNEQFF
TRBV7-3	TRBJ2-1	TRBD2	CASSWGGLAGVGEQFF
TRBV5-1	TRBJ2-2	TRBD1	CASSRQGARNTGELFF
TRBV5-1	TRBJ2-3	TRBD1	CASLMGQGAGDTQYF
TRBV5-1	TRBJ2-5	-	CASSPGGAETQYF
TRBV19	TRBJ2-3	TRBD1	CASSTTGSDTQYF
TRBV7-9	TRBJ1-3	-	CASSPDSRSGNTIYF
TRBV2	TRBJ1-3	-	CASRPGTYGNTIYF
TRBV10-3	TRBJ2-3	TRBD2	CAIRGSGGRTDTQYF
TRBV5-8	TRBJ2-3	TRBD2	CASSLAGGSTDTQYF
TRBV15	TRBJ2-7	TRBD1	CATSRYGTVNEQYF
TRBV7-8	TRBJ2-7	-	CASSLAGQGHYEQYF
TRBV7-8	TRBJ2-2	TRBD2	CASSRRTSTNTGELFF
TRBV5-1	TRBJ2-1	TRBD2	CASSLEGLAGHNEQFF
TRBV6-1	TRBJ2-2	-	CASSDPSPGELFF
TRBV19	TRBJ2-3	TRBD2	CASSMASGPYTDTQYF
TRBV27	TRBJ2-1	-	CASSFSGINEQFF
TRBV11-1	TRBJ2-3	-	CASRRGIDPTVDAQYF
TRBV7-2	TRBJ2-1	-	CASSPGTYASYNEQFF
TRBV2	TRBJ2-4	-	CASSGRLGRAKNIQYF
TRBV19	TRBJ2-5	-	CASSIYRSEKETQYF
TRBV30	TRBJ2-7	TRBD1	CAWSPPNRGLYEQYF
TRBV6-5	TRBJ1-1	-	CASSYYRESEAFF